This record concerns one T cell receptor (beta chain) sequence. Its recognized antigen is unknown. Per-base quality was not reported, and no clone a single base away is much larger than it. CDR1 and CDR2 are read off the germline V gene (reference sequence) as SGHNT and YYREEE. Trimming takes 0 bases from V and 5 bases from J, and the germline ends sit 17 bases apart. The CDR3 numbers 17 residues from cysteine through phenylalanine. Only CDR3 DNA is held: 51 bases, read in frame from base 1. The data are from a study of cytomegalovirus exposure and HLA in healthy donors (dated by TCRdb to about 2017). Background for the entire study: An earlier analysis of some 550 of the donors reported approximately 300 Gb of sequence data and around 110 million unique TCR beta sequences from some 180 million T cells. The study aimed to test whether signatures of past pathogen exposure could be identified by cataloging public T cell receptors. High-throughput TCR immunosequencing, statistical association of individual TCRs with disease status, and machine learning were combined to predict cytomegalovirus infection status. Rather than drawing on any new phenotypic data, the later analysis identified candidate immune exposures from TCR beta sequences and the way those sequences occurred across donors. In a later analysis, previously published TCR beta repertoires from several hundred donors were re-analyzed and high-resolution HLA genotyping was added so that TCR occurrence patterns could be studied. Among some 400 genotyped donors of the cohort, an average of approximately 240,000 unique TCR beta nucleotide sequences were sequenced per donor, roughly a sixth of them non-productive. Of the roughly 390 genotyped donors, 80% to 90% were placed in the genetic ancestry cluster associated with self-reported Caucasian donors. In addition to the first cohort of around 670 subjects, a separate validation cohort of approximately 130 different subjects was used. The study profiled the T cell repertoires of 550 to 700 subjects by immunosequencing and related them to cytomegalovirus serostatus. Because of strong linkage in the cohort, five DR-DQ haplotypes were treated as single units for association and clustering. All discovery cohort repertoires had been generated on a single sequencing platform. Typing coverage varied by locus: about 620-630 donors for A, B, C, DRB1 and DQB1; roughly 510 for DQA1; 606 for DPA1; approximately 450 for DPB1. Around 320 gigabases of sequencing data and 70 million to 100 million unique TCR sequences were included in an early release covering over 600 HLA-typed donors. HLA typing covered class I and class II loci at four-digit resolution. An earlier analysis of 500 to 650 of the donors applied high-throughput TCR beta sequencing to assess whether each TCR beta V gene segment acted as functional or pseudogenic. Alongside the repertoire data, information on donor age, sex, ethnicity and CMV serostatus was compiled. Genome-wide SNP genotypes for about 65% of the 666 donors were used in a later genetic analysis, which treated that subset as a discovery cohort.

The cohort was made up of hundreds of healthy bone marrow donors. At the time of sampling, every cohort member was nominally healthy, though immune exposures that went unrecorded were likely present. The donor was CMV seropositive and was included in the group of 250 to 300 seropositive cohort members. Each donor provided a peripheral blood sample, and peripheral blood mononuclear cells were used for TCR beta sequencing. Genomic DNA was extracted from the blood cell samples with the Qiagen DNeasy Blood Extraction Kit. The library was obtained by the immunoSEQ multiplex PCR assay. For the multiplex PCR, a mixture combining 60 forward primers for TCR Vbeta segments and 13 reverse primers for TCR Jbeta segments was used. The CDR3 region of rearranged TCR beta genes was amplified from genomic DNA by a multiplex PCR assay. On the Illumina HiSeq System, the amplified TCR beta libraries were sequenced as 87-base-pair reads. On the study's bioinformatics: In a later analysis, 77 million or so unique TCR beta chains were counted across the approximately 640 repertoires, and roughly 10 million of these chains were shared by at least two donors. To remove PCR and sequencing errors, raw reads were error-corrected and collapsed into unique sequences using a nearest-neighbor algorithm that merged closely related sequences. CDR3 sequences were aligned to IMGT reference sequences to assign V, D and J gene segments. For a sequence to be retained, at least a six-nucleotide match to both a V gene segment and a J gene segment was required. Rearrangements were classified as productive when the CDR3 lacked stop codons and remained in frame with V and J, and all other rearrangements were classified as non-productive. Following IMGT convention, CDR3 was defined as the stretch from the second conserved V-encoded cysteine to the conserved J-encoded phenylalanine. In an earlier analysis of 550 to 650 of the donors, sequences lacking an unambiguous match to a single V gene segment were excluded. In an earlier analysis of approximately 610 of the donors, V segments were called functional above 56.7% productive rearrangements and were called segregating when the between-donor standard deviation exceeded 5%. To diagnose cytomegalovirus status from the catalog of TCR beta chain sequences, a statistical classification framework was built. In a later analysis, TCR nucleotide sequences were compared against IMGT/GENE-DB human TR gene sequences so that V and J genes could be assigned. The TCRdist pipeline was used in a later analysis to assign CDR3 sequences and most-parsimonious VDJ recombination scenarios. In a later analysis, each TCR beta chain was defined by its CDR3 amino acid sequence together with its V-gene family, and reads without a unique V-gene family were excluded. A later analysis removed nearly 600 highly shared, low-generation-probability nucleotide sequences to deal with suspected cross-contamination and a sequencing artifact. In a later analysis, a clonal expansion index was calculated for each public chain from normalized within-repertoire ranks of inferred template counts. In a later analysis, generation probabilities were computed using a VDJ recombination model fitted to out-of-frame rearrangements, and the results were checked against IGoR. In a later analysis, TCR-TCR, TCR-HLA and TCR-CMV co-occurrence was scored with hypergeometric tests, and a repertoire-size bias correction was applied to TCR pairs. A later analysis estimated false discovery rates by permuting HLA or CMV assignments 20 times. In a later analysis, co-occurring TCRs were grouped using DBSCAN, with TCRdist sequence similarity added in when clustering inside HLA-allele-positive subsets. For co-occurrence clustering, repertoires with fewer than 30,000 or more than 120,000 public chains were excluded, along with a handful of repertoires with anomalous nucleotide sharing. Here the immuneACCESS table is served through TCRdb, limited to in-frame sequences with V and J called. Missing clones are a known gap in these copies; in checked studies unresolved V genes cover under half, and the rest lacks a known reason. The V and J calls and clone size come from that table; D and trimming were worked out from the DNA. The sample table lists around 120,000 clones, more than 80% of them with a count of one. 5.9% of the sample goes to the ten largest clones.

What the study reported, not specific to this receptor: When HLA alleles, especially DR and DQ, strongly co-occurred, TCR associations were difficult to assign to individual alleles. Across donors, most TCR sequences were observed very rarely, whereas some public TCRs were present in many individuals. The sequencing pipeline was judged likely to have produced a cluster of highly shared sequence variants as a technical artifact. The earlier analysis of approximately 560 of the donors excluded 15 to 20 rarely observed V segments, including chromosome 9 orphons, because counts were too low. The study gave a list of some 150 TCR beta chains associated with cytomegalovirus. A later genetic analysis associated a missense DCLRE1C variant with V-gene and J-gene trimming of TCR beta chains, and an independent cohort replicated the association. At a false discovery rate of 0.05, a later analysis linked 16,000 or so TCR beta sequences to specific HLA alleles. In vitro tests confirmed that three of the cytomegalovirus-associated TCR beta chains recognize cytomegalovirus antigens. In a later genetic analysis, fewer N-insertions in productive TCRs were reported among donors in an Asian-associated ancestry cluster than the roughly 700-donor mean. A further reported finding was that TCR beta sequences accurately predicted the HLA-A and HLA-B alleles for most subjects in the first cohort. For the cohort, immune exposure information was limited to CMV serostatus. Most CMV-associated TCR beta chains appeared to be HLA-restricted in a later analysis, and the HLA associations seemed to be driven largely by CMV exposure. A later analysis found that HLA-associated TCR beta chains were more clonally expanded and had lower generation probabilities than equally common non-associated chains. HLA typing was unavailable for some donors at each locus, so association tests used only the typed subset. This cohort had only TCR beta chains sequenced, and the lack of alpha or paired-chain data limited which features could be detected. The authors suggested that the approach could potentially be generalized to other disease states and immunological phenotypes. The classifier was reported to diagnose cytomegalovirus status with high specificity and sensitivity in both the original and validation cohorts. Linkage disequilibrium might explain the correlated functional status among segregating V segments, but an unknown experimental factor could not be excluded. A later analysis reported that several top co-occurrence clusters appeared linked to parvovirus B19, influenza, CMV and Epstein-Barr virus. The 87-base-pair reads could not distinguish some IMGT-functional V segments, including TRBV6-2 and TRBV6-3, so those segments were excluded. An earlier analysis of around 600 of the donors showed that most TCR beta V segments appeared in productive rearrangements either about 87% or about 30% of the time, which broadly matched IMGT annotations. In a later analysis, the rate of TCR association differed among HLA loci, with DRB1 alleles having the most associated TCRs and HLA-C alleles having the fewest. Presence/absence analyses assumed roughly uniform sequencing depth across donors, an assumption that may not hold.

The TCR comes from a middle-aged woman in good health and CMV-seropositive. The chain was built from TRBV5-4 and TRBJ2-2; TRBD2 is a possible D gene, resting on 7 matching bases. Input material: PBMCs. This receptor carries the CDR3 CASSLALGGGGTGELFF. Read as DNA, the sequence is TGTGCCAGCAGCTTGGCTCTTGGGGGCGGGGGAACCGGGGAGCTGTTTTTT.